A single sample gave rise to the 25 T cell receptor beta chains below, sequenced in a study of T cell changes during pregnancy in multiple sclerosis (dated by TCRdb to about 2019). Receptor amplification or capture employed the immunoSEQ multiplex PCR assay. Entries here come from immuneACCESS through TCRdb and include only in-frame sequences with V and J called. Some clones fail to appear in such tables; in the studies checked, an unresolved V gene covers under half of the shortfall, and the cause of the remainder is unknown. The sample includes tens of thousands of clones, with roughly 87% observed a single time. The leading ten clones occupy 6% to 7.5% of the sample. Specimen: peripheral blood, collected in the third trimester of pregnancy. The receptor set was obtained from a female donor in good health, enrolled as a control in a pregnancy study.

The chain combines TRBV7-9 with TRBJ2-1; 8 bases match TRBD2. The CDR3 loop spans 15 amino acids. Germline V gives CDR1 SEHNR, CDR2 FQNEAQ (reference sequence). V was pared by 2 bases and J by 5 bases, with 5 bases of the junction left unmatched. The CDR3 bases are TGTGCCAGCAGCTTAAGGGCGGGGGGACACAATGAGCAGTTCTTC. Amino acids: CASSLRAGGHNEQFF.

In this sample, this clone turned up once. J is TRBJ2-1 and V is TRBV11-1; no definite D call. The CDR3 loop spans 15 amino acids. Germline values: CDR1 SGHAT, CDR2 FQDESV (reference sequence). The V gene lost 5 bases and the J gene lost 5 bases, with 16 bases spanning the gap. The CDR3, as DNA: TGTGCCAGCAGCCTCCTCGGCACAGCAAACAATGAGCAGTTCTTC. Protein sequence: CASSLLGTANNEQFF.

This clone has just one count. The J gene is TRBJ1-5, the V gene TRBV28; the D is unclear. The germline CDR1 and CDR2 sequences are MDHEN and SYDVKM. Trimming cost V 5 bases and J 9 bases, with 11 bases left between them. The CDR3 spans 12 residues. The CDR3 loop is CASSDPLGPQHF. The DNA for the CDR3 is TGTGCCAGCAGTGACCCACTAGGGCCCCAGCATTTT.

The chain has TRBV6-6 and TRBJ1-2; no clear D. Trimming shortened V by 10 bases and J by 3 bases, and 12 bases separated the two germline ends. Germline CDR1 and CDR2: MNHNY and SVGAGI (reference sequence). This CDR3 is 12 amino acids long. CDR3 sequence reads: CATTWEDYGYTF. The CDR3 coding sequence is TGTGCCACCACTTGGGAGGACTATGGCTACACCTTC.

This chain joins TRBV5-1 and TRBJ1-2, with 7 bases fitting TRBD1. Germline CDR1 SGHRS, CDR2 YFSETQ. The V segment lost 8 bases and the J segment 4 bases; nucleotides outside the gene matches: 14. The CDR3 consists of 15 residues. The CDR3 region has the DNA TGCGCCAGAACCCCTAACAGGGGAGGAGGCTATGGCTACACCTTC. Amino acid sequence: CARTPNRGGGYGYTF.

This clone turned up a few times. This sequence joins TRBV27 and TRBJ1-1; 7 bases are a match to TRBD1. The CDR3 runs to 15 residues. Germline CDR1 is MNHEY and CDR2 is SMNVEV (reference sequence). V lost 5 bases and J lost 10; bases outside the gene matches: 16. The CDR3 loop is CASSDSSGTVVRAFF. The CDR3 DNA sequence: TGTGCCAGCAGTGACTCATCCGGGACAGTAGTACGAGCTTTCTTT.

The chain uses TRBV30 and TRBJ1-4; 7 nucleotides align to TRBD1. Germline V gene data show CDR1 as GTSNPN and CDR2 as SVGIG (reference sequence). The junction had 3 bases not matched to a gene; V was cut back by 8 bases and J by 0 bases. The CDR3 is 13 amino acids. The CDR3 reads CAVQGATNEKLFF. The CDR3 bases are TGTGCCGTGCAGGGGGCAACTAATGAAAAACTGTTTTTT.

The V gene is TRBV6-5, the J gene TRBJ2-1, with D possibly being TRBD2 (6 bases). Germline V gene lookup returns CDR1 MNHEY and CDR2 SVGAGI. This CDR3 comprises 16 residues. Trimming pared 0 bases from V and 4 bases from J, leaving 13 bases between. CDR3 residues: CASSYSTGVGYNEQFF. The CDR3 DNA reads TGTGCCAGCAGTTACTCGACGGGAGTGGGGTACAATGAGCAGTTCTTC.

CDR3 in amino acids: CASSIFQGPNTEAFF. The CDR3 DNA sequence: TGTGCCAGCAGCATTTTCCAGGGGCCGAACACTGAAGCTTTCTTT. V is TRBV7-2 and J is TRBJ1-1; maybe TRBD1 (6 bases). Deletions cut 5 bases from V and 1 base from J, with 14 bases between. This CDR3 has 15 residues. Germline CDR1 reads SGHTA; CDR2 reads FQGNSA.

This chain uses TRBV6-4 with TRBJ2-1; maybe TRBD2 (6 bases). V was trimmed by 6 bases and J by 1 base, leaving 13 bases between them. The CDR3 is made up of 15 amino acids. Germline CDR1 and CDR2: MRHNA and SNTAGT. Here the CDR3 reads CASSGSSGSYNEQFF. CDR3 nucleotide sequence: TGTGCCAGCAGCGGCTCCAGCGGGTCCTACAATGAGCAGTTCTTC.

The chain's CDR3 is CASSPRLFSGNTIYF. CDR3 sequence (DNA): TGTGCCAGCAGCCCCCGACTGTTCTCTGGAAACACCATATATTTT. The chain couples TRBV9 to TRBJ1-3; D is ambiguous. There are 15 residues in the CDR3. The germline V gene has CDR1 SGDLS and CDR2 YYNGEE. The germline V and J ends were trimmed by 4 bases and 0 bases, with 11 bases remaining between them.

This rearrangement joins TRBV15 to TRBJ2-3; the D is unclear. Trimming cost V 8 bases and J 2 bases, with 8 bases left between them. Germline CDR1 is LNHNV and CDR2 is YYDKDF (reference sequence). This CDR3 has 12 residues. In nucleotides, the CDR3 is TGTGCCACCTCCCCCCACACAGATACGCAGTATTTT. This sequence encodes CATSPHTDTQYF.

The CDR3 sequence is CASSLGQGGYEQYF. CDR3 sequence (DNA): TGTGCCAGCAGCTTAGGACAGGGTGGATACGAGCAGTACTTC. The rearrangement joins TRBV5-4 to TRBJ2-7; 8 nucleotides match TRBD1. There are 14 residues in the CDR3. Germline CDR1 reads SGHNT; CDR2 reads YYREEE (reference sequence). Unmatched junction bases numbered 5, after V lost 2 bases and J lost 4 bases.

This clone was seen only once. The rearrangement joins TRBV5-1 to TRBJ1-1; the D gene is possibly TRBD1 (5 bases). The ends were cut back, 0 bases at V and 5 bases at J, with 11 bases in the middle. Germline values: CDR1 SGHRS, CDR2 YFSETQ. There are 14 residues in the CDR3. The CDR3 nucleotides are TGCGCCAGCAGCTTGGCCGGGGGATGGACTGAAGCTTTCTTT. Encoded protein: CASSLAGGWTEAFF.

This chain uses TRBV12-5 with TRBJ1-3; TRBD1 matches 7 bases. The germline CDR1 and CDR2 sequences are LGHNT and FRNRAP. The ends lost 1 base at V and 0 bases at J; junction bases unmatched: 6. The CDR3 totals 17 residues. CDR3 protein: CASGLGQGTGSGNTIYF. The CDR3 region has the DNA TGTGCTAGTGGTTTGGGACAGGGAACTGGCTCTGGAAACACCATATATTTT.

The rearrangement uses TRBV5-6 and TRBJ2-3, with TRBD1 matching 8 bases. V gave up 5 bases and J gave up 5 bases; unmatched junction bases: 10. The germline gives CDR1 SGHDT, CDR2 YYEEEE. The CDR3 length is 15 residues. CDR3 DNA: TGTGCCAGCAGTGACAGGGGACCCGCGTTAGATACGCAGTATTTT. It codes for CASSDRGPALDTQYF.

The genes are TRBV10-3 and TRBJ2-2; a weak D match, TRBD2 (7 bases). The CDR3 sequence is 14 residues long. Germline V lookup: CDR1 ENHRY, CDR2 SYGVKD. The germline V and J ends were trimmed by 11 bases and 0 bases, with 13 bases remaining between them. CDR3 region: CAVEGGTNTGELFF. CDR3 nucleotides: TGTGCCGTAGAGGGGGGGACGAACACCGGGGAGCTGTTTTTT.

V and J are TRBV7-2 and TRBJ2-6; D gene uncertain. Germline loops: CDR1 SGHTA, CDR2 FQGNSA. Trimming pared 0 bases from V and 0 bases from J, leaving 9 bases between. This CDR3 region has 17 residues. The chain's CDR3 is CASSLAPGNSGANVLTF. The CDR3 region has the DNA TGTGCCAGCAGCTTAGCGCCGGGTAACTCTGGGGCCAACGTCCTGACTTTC.

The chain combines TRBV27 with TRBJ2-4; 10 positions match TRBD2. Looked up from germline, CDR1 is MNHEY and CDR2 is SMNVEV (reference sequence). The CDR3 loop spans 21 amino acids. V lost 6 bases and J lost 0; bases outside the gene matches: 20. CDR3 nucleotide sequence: TGTGCCAGCAGCCCAAAACCCCAAGGGACTAGCGAACGTCTAGCCAAAAACATTCAGTACTTC. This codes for CASSPKPQGTSERLAKNIQYF.

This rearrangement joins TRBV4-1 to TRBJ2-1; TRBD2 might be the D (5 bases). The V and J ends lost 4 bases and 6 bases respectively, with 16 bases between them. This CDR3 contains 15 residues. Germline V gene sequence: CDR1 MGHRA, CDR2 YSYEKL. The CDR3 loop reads CASSRGWQDLNEQFF. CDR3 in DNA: TGCGCCAGCAGCCGAGGGTGGCAGGACCTCAATGAGCAGTTCTTC.

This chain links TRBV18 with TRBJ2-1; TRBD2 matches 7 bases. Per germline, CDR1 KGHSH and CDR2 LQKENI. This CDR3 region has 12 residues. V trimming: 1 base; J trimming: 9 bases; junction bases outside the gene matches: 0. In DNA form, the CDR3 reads TGTGCCAGCTCACCACGGGGGGGTGAGCAGTTCTTC. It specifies CASSPRGGEQFF.

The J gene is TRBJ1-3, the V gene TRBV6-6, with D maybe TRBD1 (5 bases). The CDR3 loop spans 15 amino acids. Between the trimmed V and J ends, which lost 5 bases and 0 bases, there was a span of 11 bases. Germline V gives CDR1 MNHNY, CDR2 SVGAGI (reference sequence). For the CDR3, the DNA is TGTGCCAGCAGTCAACTCGGGGGCTCTGGAAACACCATATATTTT. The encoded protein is CASSQLGGSGNTIYF.

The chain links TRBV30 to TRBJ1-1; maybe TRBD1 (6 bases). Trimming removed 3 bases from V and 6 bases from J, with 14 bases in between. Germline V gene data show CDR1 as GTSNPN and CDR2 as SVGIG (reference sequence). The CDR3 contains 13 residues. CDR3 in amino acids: CAWSPTGLAEAFF. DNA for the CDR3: TGTGCCTGGAGCCCGACAGGTCTGGCTGAAGCTTTCTTT.

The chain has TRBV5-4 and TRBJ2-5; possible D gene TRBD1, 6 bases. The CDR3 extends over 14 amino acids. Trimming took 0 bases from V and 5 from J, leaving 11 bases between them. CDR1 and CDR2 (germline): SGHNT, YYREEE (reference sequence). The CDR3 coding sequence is TGTGCCAGCAGCTTGGTAGGGGGATGGGAGACCCAGTACTTC. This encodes CASSLVGGWETQYF.

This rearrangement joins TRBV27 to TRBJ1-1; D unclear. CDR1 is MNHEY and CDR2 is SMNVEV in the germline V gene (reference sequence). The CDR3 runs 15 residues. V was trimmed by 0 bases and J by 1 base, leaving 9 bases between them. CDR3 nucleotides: TGTGCCAGCAGTTTATCGGCGGAGACGAACACTGAAGCTTTCTTT. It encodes CASSLSAETNTEAFF.